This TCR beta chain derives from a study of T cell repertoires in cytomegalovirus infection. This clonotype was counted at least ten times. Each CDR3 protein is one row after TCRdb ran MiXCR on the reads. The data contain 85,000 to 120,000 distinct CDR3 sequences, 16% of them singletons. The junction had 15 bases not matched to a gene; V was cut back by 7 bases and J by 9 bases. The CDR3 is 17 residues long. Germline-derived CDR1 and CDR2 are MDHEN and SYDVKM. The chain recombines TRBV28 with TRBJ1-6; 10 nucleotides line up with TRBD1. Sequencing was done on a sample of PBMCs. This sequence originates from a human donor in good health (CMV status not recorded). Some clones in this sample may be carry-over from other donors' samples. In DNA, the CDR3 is TGTGCCAGCAACCCGGGCCTGCGGGACAGGGGACGTTCACCCCTCCACTTT. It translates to CASNPGLRDRGRSPLHF.